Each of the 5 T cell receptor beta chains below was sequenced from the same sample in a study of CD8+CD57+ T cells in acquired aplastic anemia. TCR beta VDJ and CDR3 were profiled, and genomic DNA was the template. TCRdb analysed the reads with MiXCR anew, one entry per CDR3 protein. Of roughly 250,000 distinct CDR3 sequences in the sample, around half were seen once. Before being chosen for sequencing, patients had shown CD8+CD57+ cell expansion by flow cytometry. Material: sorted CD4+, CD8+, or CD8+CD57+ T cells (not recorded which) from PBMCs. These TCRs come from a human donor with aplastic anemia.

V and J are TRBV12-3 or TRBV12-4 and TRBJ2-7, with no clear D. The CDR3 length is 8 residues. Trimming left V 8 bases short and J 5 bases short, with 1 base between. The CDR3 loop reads CASDEQYF. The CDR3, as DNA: TGTGCCAGCGACGAGCAGTACTTC.

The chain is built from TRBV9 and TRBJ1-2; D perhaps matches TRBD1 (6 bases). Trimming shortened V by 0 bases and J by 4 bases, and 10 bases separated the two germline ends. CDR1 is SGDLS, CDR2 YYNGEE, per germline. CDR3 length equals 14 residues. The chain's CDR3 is CASSVGQGTYGYTF. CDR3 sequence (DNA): TGTGCCAGCAGCGTAGGGCAGGGGACCTATGGCTACACCTTC.

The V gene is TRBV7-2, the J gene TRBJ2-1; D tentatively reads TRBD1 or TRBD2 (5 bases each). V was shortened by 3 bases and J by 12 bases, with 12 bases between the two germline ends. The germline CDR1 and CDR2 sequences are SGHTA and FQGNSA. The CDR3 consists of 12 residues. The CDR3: CASSLERDGQFF. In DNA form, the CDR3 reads TGTGCCAGCAGCTTGGAACGGGACGGGCAGTTCTTC. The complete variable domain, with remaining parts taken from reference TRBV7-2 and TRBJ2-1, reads GAGVSQSPSNKVTEKGKDVELRCDPISGHTALYWYRQSLGQGLEFLIYFQGNSAPDKSGLPSDRFSAERTGGSVSTLTIQRTQQEDSAVYLCASSLERDGQFFGPGTRLTVL.

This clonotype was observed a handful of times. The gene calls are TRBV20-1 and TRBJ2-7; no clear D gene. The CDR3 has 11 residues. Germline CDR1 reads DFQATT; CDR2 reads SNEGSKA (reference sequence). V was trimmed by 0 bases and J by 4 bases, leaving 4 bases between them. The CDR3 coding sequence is TGCAGTGCTAGAGACGGTTACGAGCAGTACTTC. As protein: CSARDGYEQYF.

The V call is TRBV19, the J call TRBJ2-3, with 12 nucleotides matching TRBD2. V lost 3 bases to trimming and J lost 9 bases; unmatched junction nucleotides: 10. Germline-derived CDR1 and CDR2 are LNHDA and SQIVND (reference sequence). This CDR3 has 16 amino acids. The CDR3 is CASSIPTSGGRGTQYF. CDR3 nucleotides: TGTGCCAGTAGTATCCCGACTAGCGGGGGCAGGGGGACGCAGTATTTT.